These 13 T cell receptor beta chains share one sample of origin, sequenced in a study of early stage breast cancer tumors (dated by TCRdb to about 2017). Library method: the immunoSEQ multiplex PCR assay. What TCRdb holds here is the immuneACCESS table cut down to in-frame rearrangements. Part of the clones is not present; checked against another copy, under half of the missing clones reflect an unresolved V gene, and the others are unexplained. A total of 25,000 to 30,000 clones appear in this sample, around 70% of them only once. Roughly 33% of the sample is held by the ten biggest clonotypes. The sample comprised blood. The receptors here all came from a person aged 50-59 years with breast cancer.

V and J are TRBV19 and TRBJ1-5; no clear D. Germline-derived CDR1 and CDR2 are LNHDA and SQIVND (reference sequence). The CDR3 covers 13 residues. V dropped 3 bases and J dropped 5 bases, with 8 bases sitting between them. The CDR3 protein is CASSIRQDQPQHF. In DNA, the CDR3 is TGTGCCAGTAGTATCCGTCAGGATCAGCCCCAGCATTTT.

The V and J genes are TRBV10-3 and TRBJ2-7; TRBD1 aligns across 7 bases. V shed 6 bases and J 0 bases; nucleotides not matched to a gene: 5. CDR1 and CDR2 from the germline V gene are ENHRY and SYGVKD. This CDR3 has 14 residues. CDR3 DNA sequence: TGTGCCATCAGCCAGGGGGACACCTCCTACGAGCAGTACTTC. Translation gives CAISQGDTSYEQYF.

V gene TRBV6-1 combines with J gene TRBJ1-1, with TRBD1 matching 8 bases. CDR1 and CDR2 (germline): MNHNS, SASEGT. The CDR3 is 14 residues long. Trimming at V came to 7 bases and at J to 3 bases, leaving 7 bases not matched to a gene. CDR3 protein: CASTPGTGDTEAFF. The CDR3 region has the DNA TGTGCCAGCACCCCAGGGACAGGCGACACTGAAGCTTTCTTT.

This clone was detected a few times. The chain has TRBV7-9 and TRBJ2-1; 13 bases agree with TRBD2. The CDR3 has 17 amino acids. Germline loops: CDR1 SEHNR, CDR2 FQNEAQ (reference sequence). With V trimmed by 1 base and J by 7 bases, 7 bases remained unmatched. The CDR3, as DNA: TGTGCCAGCAGCTTAGGGACTAGCGGGAGTAGCGTAAATGAGCAGTTCTTC. Amino acid sequence: CASSLGTSGSSVNEQFF.

The J gene is TRBJ2-7, the V gene TRBV10-1, with unresolved D. V lost 3 bases to trimming and J lost 6 bases, with 6 bases between them. Germline V CDR1 and CDR2: WNHNN, SYGVQD (reference sequence). The CDR3 is made up of 11 amino acids. The CDR3 coding sequence is TGCGCCAGCAGTGACAGCGCCGAGCAGTACTTC. Protein: CASSDSAEQYF.

This clone was observed a handful of times. V is TRBV11-2 and J is TRBJ2-5, with a possible D match to TRBD2 (5 bases). The germline gives CDR1 SGHAT, CDR2 FQNNGV. The V and J ends lost 5 bases and 5 bases respectively, with 12 bases between them. CDR3 length equals 13 residues. This chain's CDR3 is CASSLGEKETQYF. CDR3 in DNA: TGTGCCAGCAGCCTCGGGGAAAAGGAGACCCAGTACTTC.

The genes are TRBV27 and TRBJ1-2, with TRBD1 identical over 9 bases. The CDR3 length is 14 residues. Germline trimming cut 4 bases from V and 4 bases from J; bases unmatched to any gene: 4. The germline gives CDR1 MNHEY, CDR2 SMNVEV (reference sequence). The CDR3 loop is CASSSGTGTYGYTF. Here the CDR3 DNA reads TGTGCCAGCAGTTCCGGGACAGGGACCTATGGCTACACCTTC.

This rearrangement joins TRBV25-1 to TRBJ2-5, with a weak D call TRBD1 (6 bases). Trimming took 4 bases from V and 1 from J, leaving 10 bases between them. Germline-derived CDR1 and CDR2 are MGHDK and SYGVNS. This CDR3 has 14 amino acids. As DNA, the CDR3 is TGTGCCAGCAGTGCTCCAGGGGTCCAAGAGACCCAGTACTTC. It codes for CASSAPGVQETQYF. Full variable domain (remainder filled in from reference TRBV25-1 and TRBJ2-5): EADIYQTPRYLVIGTGKKITLECSQTMGHDKMYWYQQDPGMELHLIHYSYGVNSTEKGDLSSESTVSRIRTEHFPLTLESARPSHTSQYLCASSAPGVQETQYFGPGTRLLVL.

Here the CDR3 DNA reads TGCGCCAGCAGCCAAGAGCCGGGACTAGCGGCCTACGAGCAGTACTTC. Protein sequence: CASSQEPGLAAYEQYF. The gene calls are TRBV4-3 and TRBJ2-7; 11 bases agree with TRBD2. Unmatched junction bases numbered 3, after V lost 0 bases and J lost 2 bases. Looked up from germline, CDR1 is LGHNA and CDR2 is YSLEER. This CDR3 is 16 amino acids long.

The chain has TRBV7-2 and TRBJ2-7; 12 bases fit TRBD2. Germline CDR1 is SGHTA and CDR2 is FQGNSA. Losses at the gene ends were 5 bases for V and 7 bases for J; bases not matched to a gene: 6. The length of the CDR3 is 14 residues. CDR3 sequence (DNA): TGTGCCAGCAGCCCCCGACTAGCGGGAGATGAGCAGTACTTC. Its translation is CASSPRLAGDEQYF.

The chain carries TRBV6-5 and TRBJ2-1, with 10 bases identical to TRBD2. Germline V gene lookup returns CDR1 MNHEY and CDR2 SVGAGI. This CDR3 comprises 15 residues. V shed 6 bases, J shed 8 bases, and the junction held 10 bases outside the gene matches. CDR3 nucleotide sequence: TGTGCCAGCAGAAGGTTGGCTAGCGGGAGTTATGAGCAGTTCTTC. This codes for CASRRLASGSYEQFF.

The rearrangement links TRBV10-3 to TRBJ2-3, with TRBD1 matching over 8 bases. With 7 bases clipped from V and 4 bases from J, the junction kept 16 bases outside the gene matches. The CDR3 consists of 17 residues. Germline CDR1 is ENHRY and CDR2 is SYGVKD. As DNA, the CDR3 is TGTGCCATCATGCGCCGGGATCCAGGGGGCTTCCCAGATACGCAGTATTTT. Its protein is CAIMRRDPGGFPDTQYF.

This clone was detected only once. The chain links TRBV10-3 to TRBJ2-3, with D perhaps matching TRBD2 (5 bases). CDR1 ENHRY and CDR2 SYGVKD come from the germline V gene. The CDR3 has 11 amino acids. Trimming pared 8 bases from V and 3 bases from J, leaving 6 bases between. CDR3 nucleotide sequence: TGTGCCATCGGAGGAACAGATACGCAGTATTTT. Encoded protein: CAIGGTDTQYF.